These 30 T cell receptor beta chains originate from one sample sequenced in a study of beta chain features in type 1 diabetes. As every portion of the isolated RNA was reverse transcribed, the sequencing read expressed TCRB transcripts. The protocol was immunoSEQ multiplex PCR, while the TCRdb copy is restricted to in-frame clones and leaves out a portion. In the table there are about 340,000 clones, approximately 8% of which are singletons. Sequences were obtained from central memory CD4+ T cells from blood. These TCRs come from a young woman in good health.

The rearrangement links TRBV29-1 to TRBJ2-5; D unresolved. Trimming removed 5 bases from V and 1 base from J, with 8 bases in between. Germline V gene lookup returns CDR1 SQVTM and CDR2 ANQGSEA. CDR3 length: 12 amino acids. The CDR3 nucleotides read TGCAGCGTTAGCAGTTCCCAAGAGACCCAGTACTTC. This codes for CSVSSSQETQYF.

In this sample, this clone turned up a few times. The chain combines TRBV7-3 with TRBJ1-2; tentatively, D is TRBD1 (5 bases). CDR1 and CDR2 (germline): SGHTA, FQGTGA. The ends were cut back, 2 bases at V and 8 bases at J, with 12 bases in the middle. This CDR3 comprises 13 residues. CDR3 loop: CASSLDSYGGYTF. The CDR3 DNA is TGTGCCAGCAGCTTAGACAGCTATGGCGGCTACACCTTC.

Comment on this clone: This CDR3 is also generated by other DNA sequences in the sample. The chain joins TRBV5-4 to TRBJ1-4, with D perhaps TRBD1 (5 bases). The CDR3 runs to 12 residues. The V and J ends lost 2 bases and 8 bases respectively, with 7 bases between them. The germline gives CDR1 SGHNT, CDR2 YYREEE (reference sequence). The CDR3 DNA follows: TGTGCCAGCAGCTTTCAGGGCGAAAAACTGTTTTTT. It specifies CASSFQGEKLFF.

This clone was detected a few times. Mismatch with germline at one junction end may stem from a read error. The chain links TRBV28 to TRBJ2-6; 7 nucleotides line up with TRBD2. CDR1 is MDHEN, CDR2 SYDVKM, per germline. The CDR3 sequence is 15 residues long. The CDR3 protein is CASSLGGTGANALTF. CDR3 in DNA: TGTGCCAGCAGTTTGGGGGGGACTGGGGCCAACGCCCTGACTTTC.

The rearrangement joins TRBV23-1 to TRBJ2-7; weak D call: TRBD2 (6 bases). TRBV23-1 is filed as an ORF, its function uncertain. V dropped 0 bases and J dropped 0 bases, with 6 bases sitting between them. The CDR3 runs 14 residues. The CDR3 protein is CASSQSRDSYEQYF. CDR3 DNA sequence: TGCGCCAGCAGTCAATCGCGGGACTCCTACGAGCAGTACTTC.

Remarks on this clone: A clone one base away is much larger, so this may be a read error. The same CDR3 is also encoded by other DNA sequences in this sample. The chain is built from TRBV7-2 and TRBJ2-1; D possibly corresponds to TRBD1 (5 bases). V was shortened by 1 base and J by 6 bases, with 7 bases between the two germline ends. The germline V gene encodes CDR1 SGHTA and CDR2 FQGNSA. The CDR3 sequence is 13 residues long. The CDR3, as DNA: TGTGCCAGCAGCTTAGGTCAGGGCAATGAGCAGTTCTTC. As protein: CASSLGQGNEQFF.

This chain joins TRBV11-3 and TRBJ2-7; D gene unclear. CDR3 length: 13 amino acids. V dropped 2 bases and J dropped 6 bases, with 11 bases sitting between them. The germline V gene encodes CDR1 SGHNT and CDR2 YENEEA. In DNA form, the CDR3 reads TGTGCCAGCAGCTTAACCGGGTTTGGCGAGCAGTACTTC. Encoded protein: CASSLTGFGEQYF.

This clone has a handful of counts. This chain links TRBV29-1 with TRBJ2-5, with 7 bases fitting TRBD1. The CDR3 is 13 residues long. Germline CDR1 and CDR2: SQVTM and ANQGSEA. The V and J ends lost 4 bases and 2 bases, in that order; junction bases with no gene match: 4. CDR3: CSVGGGQQETQYF. CDR3 in DNA: TGCAGCGTTGGAGGGGGACAGCAAGAGACCCAGTACTTC.

This clone was found many times. The V and J genes are TRBV28 and TRBJ2-2; the D gene is possibly TRBD2 (6 bases). The V gene's germline CDR1 is MDHEN and CDR2 SYDVKM. The CDR3 spans 15 residues. Trimming shortened V by 8 bases and J by 2 bases, and 15 bases separated the two germline ends. This CDR3 reads CASALGGSNTGELFF. CDR3 nucleotides: TGTGCCAGCGCCCTAGGAGGGTCCAACACCGGGGAGCTGTTTTTT.

This clone has only a few counts. The rearrangement joins TRBV4-3 to TRBJ2-2; D gene uncertain. This CDR3 is built from 15 residues. Germline assignment: CDR1 LGHNA and CDR2 YSLEER. V lost 0 bases, J lost 1 base, and 6 bases lay in between. The CDR3 DNA is TGCGCCAGCAGCCAAGATTGGAGGAACACCGGGGAGCTGTTTTTT. As protein: CASSQDWRNTGELFF.

This CDR3 is CASTQETQYF. CDR3 DNA: TGTGCCAGCACCCAAGAGACCCAGTACTTC. This chain links TRBV27 with TRBJ2-5; D is unclear. V was clipped by 7 bases and J by 1 base, with 1 base between them. The V gene's germline CDR1 is MNHEY and CDR2 SMNVEV (reference sequence). This CDR3 contains 10 residues.

The rearrangement links TRBV6-1 to TRBJ2-5; possibly TRBD1 for D (5 bases). The germline V gene has CDR1 MNHNS and CDR2 SASEGT. V was shortened by 7 bases and J by 3 bases, with 12 bases between the two germline ends. CDR3 size: 13 residues. The DNA for the CDR3 is TGTGCCAGCATGGTAGGGGTGGAAGAGACCCAGTACTTC. Its translation is CASMVGVEETQYF.

This clone was seen a few times. The genes are TRBV28 and TRBJ2-7, with 9 bases identical to TRBD1. CDR3 size: 15 residues. Looked up from germline, CDR1 is MDHEN and CDR2 is SYDVKM. V was pared by 7 bases and J by 3 bases, with 10 bases of the junction left unmatched. The CDR3: CASTPGGTGLYEQYF. The DNA of the CDR3 is TGTGCCAGCACCCCAGGGGGGACAGGGCTCTACGAGCAGTACTTC.

V gene TRBV7-3 combines with J gene TRBJ1-4; 9 nucleotides match TRBD1. Germline V CDR1 and CDR2: SGHTA, FQGTGA. With V trimmed by 2 bases and J by 7 bases, 2 bases remained unmatched. There are 14 residues in the CDR3. The CDR3 coding sequence is TGTGCCAGCAGCTTAGGACAGGGGTCTGAAAAACTGTTTTTT. Its translation is CASSLGQGSEKLFF.

In its sample, this clone was seen a few times. The V and J genes are TRBV10-3 and TRBJ2-6; D unclear. The CDR3 contains 15 residues. The germline gives CDR1 ENHRY, CDR2 SYGVKD. V was clipped by 5 bases and J by 0 bases, with 8 bases between them. As DNA, the CDR3 is TGTGCCATCAGTAACTCCCTCTCTGGGGCCAACGTCCTGACTTTC. As protein: CAISNSLSGANVLTF.

CDR3 nucleotides: TGCGCCAGCAGCCAAAAACTGACAGGGGTTCATGCATTGAATGAGCAGTTCTTC. Translated: CASSQKLTGVHALNEQFF. The J gene is TRBJ2-1, the V gene TRBV23-1, with 8 nucleotides matching TRBD1. TRBV23-1 has ORF status, its function being uncertain. V was pared by 6 bases and J by 7 bases, with 20 bases of the junction left unmatched. This CDR3 has 18 residues.

This clone came up a few times. The chain has TRBV27 and TRBJ2-7; 7 bases fit TRBD2. The junction had 15 bases not matched to a gene; V was cut back by 3 bases and J by 7 bases. CDR3 length: 16 amino acids. Germline CDR1 is MNHEY and CDR2 is SMNVEV (reference sequence). CDR3 DNA: TGTGCCAGCAGTTTTTTTGGGGGAGGGCCCACGGGAGAGCAGTACTTC. Its translation: CASSFFGGGPTGEQYF.

This clone appeared many times. The genes are TRBV4-3 and TRBJ2-1; D is unresolved. Trimming pared 0 bases from V and 8 bases from J, leaving 17 bases between. Germline CDR1 and CDR2: LGHNA and YSLEER. The CDR3 has 16 residues. CDR3 protein: CASSQESHYGRYEQFF. The CDR3 coding sequence is TGCGCCAGCAGCCAAGAAAGCCACTACGGACGGTATGAGCAGTTCTTC.

On this clone itself: The same CDR3 arises from other DNA sequences in this sample as well. The chain links TRBV9 to TRBJ1-3, with D unclear. V was shortened by 1 base and J by 0 bases, with 5 bases between the two germline ends. The CDR3 has 14 residues. Germline-derived CDR1 and CDR2 are SGDLS and YYNGEE. The CDR3 spells CASSVLDSGNTIYF. CDR3 DNA sequence: TGTGCCAGCAGCGTACTCGACTCTGGAAACACCATATATTTT.

This clone was observed a few times. The chain employs TRBV10-3 and TRBJ2-7, with D possibly TRBD2 on 7 matching bases. Looked up from germline, CDR1 is ENHRY and CDR2 is SYGVKD. The CDR3 length is 17 residues. V shed 2 bases and J shed 3 bases, with 20 bases lying between them. CDR3 in amino acids: CAISEAPRGRVDYEQYF. DNA of the CDR3: TGTGCCATCAGTGAGGCCCCGAGGGGGAGGGTCGACTACGAGCAGTACTTC.

The rearrangement uses TRBV20-1 and TRBJ2-5; no clear D. Trimming removed 3 bases at V and 2 bases at J, with 1 base between. Per the germline V gene, CDR1 is DFQATT and CDR2 is SNEGSKA (reference sequence). CDR3 size: 10 residues. The CDR3 region has the DNA TGCAGTGCTAGTCAAGAGACCCAGTACTTC. This codes for CSASQETQYF.

This chain connects TRBV10-2 to TRBJ1-4; D perhaps matches TRBD1 (6 bases). The CDR3 sequence is 15 residues long. The germline V gene encodes CDR1 WSHSY and CDR2 SAAADI. With 3 bases removed from V and 8 bases from J, the gap between germline ends came to 16 bases. CDR3 sequence reads: CASSDFVGGNEKLFF. DNA for the CDR3: TGCGCCAGCAGTGATTTCGTAGGGGGTAACGAAAAACTGTTTTTT.

As regards this clone: Other nucleotide sequences in the sample specify the same CDR3. This chain uses TRBV7-9 with TRBJ1-5; D is ambiguous. The CDR3 length is 13 residues. V was trimmed by 3 bases and J by 2 bases, leaving 5 bases between them. Germline V gives CDR1 SEHNR, CDR2 FQNEAQ (reference sequence). The DNA for the CDR3 is TGTGCCAGCAGCTTGGACGGCAATCAGCCCCAGCATTTT. Translating gives CASSLDGNQPQHF.

The chain recombines TRBV7-6 with TRBJ2-5; 7 bases agree with TRBD1. The CDR3 extends over 14 amino acids. V was clipped by 5 bases and J by 5 bases; unmatched bases: 8. Germline CDR1 and CDR2: SGHVS and FNYEAQ. The CDR3 region is CASSRRTGEETQYF. The DNA for the CDR3 is TGTGCCAGCAGCCGGAGGACAGGAGAGGAGACCCAGTACTTC.

The table lists this clone with many counts. The chain links TRBV2 to TRBJ2-7; 7 nucleotides match TRBD1. V shed 5 bases and J 4 bases; nucleotides not matched to a gene: 8. CDR3 length: 14 residues. Germline V CDR1 and CDR2: SNHLY, FYNNEI. DNA of the CDR3: TGTGCCAGCAGTAACAGGGGCCAACGGTACGAGCAGTACTTC. Translating it yields CASSNRGQRYEQYF.

This clone was detected only a few times. This sequence joins TRBV15 and TRBJ2-5; 9 positions match TRBD2. This CDR3 region has 17 residues. The germline V gene encodes CDR1 LNHNV and CDR2 YYDKDF (reference sequence). J lost 5 bases, V lost 0 bases, and 10 bases had no gene match. The CDR3 spells CATSRDPSGTAFETQYF. DNA for the CDR3: TGTGCCACCAGCAGAGACCCTAGCGGGACAGCTTTTGAGACCCAGTACTTC.

This clone was recorded a few times. This rearrangement joins TRBV19 to TRBJ1-2; D not resolved. Germline CDR1 and CDR2: LNHDA and SQIVND (reference sequence). CDR3 length: 14 amino acids. The V end lost 3 bases, the J end lost 5 bases, and 13 bases lay between the germline ends. The CDR3 region is CASSIGMERYGYTF. In nucleotides, the CDR3 is TGTGCCAGTAGTATTGGGATGGAGAGGTATGGCTACACCTTC.

V is TRBV19 and J is TRBJ2-3; 8 nucleotides match TRBD2. The CDR3 extends over 14 amino acids. Looked up from germline, CDR1 is LNHDA and CDR2 is SQIVND (reference sequence). V shed 3 bases and J 5 bases; nucleotides not matched to a gene: 4. In DNA form, the CDR3 reads TGTGCCAGTAGTATCAGAAGCGGGGGAGATACGCAGTATTTT. It translates to CASSIRSGGDTQYF.

This clone was detected only a few times. This specimen includes other DNA sequences encoding the same CDR3. The chain links TRBV27 to TRBJ1-5, with D unresolved. CDR1 and CDR2 (germline): MNHEY, SMNVEV (reference sequence). The CDR3 loop spans 12 amino acids. The V gene lost 9 bases and the J gene lost 5 bases, with 11 bases spanning the gap. The DNA of the CDR3 is TGTGCCAGTTCTGGGCAGGATCAGCCCCAGCATTTT. Protein product: CASSGQDQPQHF.

This clone has only a few counts. The chain is built from TRBV5-1 and TRBJ2-3, with D tentatively TRBD1 (6 bases). The germline V gene has CDR1 SGHRS and CDR2 YFSETQ. V shed 4 bases and J shed 3 bases, with 12 bases lying between them. The CDR3 runs 14 residues. Here the CDR3 reads CASSPRTETDTQYF. CDR3 DNA sequence: TGCGCCAGCAGCCCTAGGACAGAAACAGATACGCAGTATTTT.